Each of the 10 T cell receptor beta chains below was sequenced from the same sample in a study of T cells in Graves' hyperthyroidism and ophthalmopathy. RNA transcripts gave rise to amplified TCR beta CDR3 regions. Using the HTBI primer set, a first-round RT-PCR was run on the TCR CDR3. Each CDR3 protein gets one entry after TCRdb re-called the multiplex PCR reads with MiXCR. The table records over 250,000 distinct CDR3 sequences, roughly 13% of them present only once. Specimen: blood. Every receptor here comes from a woman aged 40 to 50 with Graves' ophthalmopathy.

The V and J genes are TRBV3-1 and TRBJ2-5, with D perhaps TRBD2 (6 bases). In germline, CDR1 is LGHDT, CDR2 YNNKEL (reference sequence). The CDR3 sequence is 14 residues long. The germline V and J ends were trimmed by 8 bases and 4 bases, with 17 bases remaining between them. For the CDR3, the DNA is TGTGCCAGCTCAAGAAACGGAGGGCGAGAGACCCAGTACTTC. Protein product: CASSRNGGRETQYF.

This clonotype was seen many times. This rearrangement joins TRBV2 to TRBJ1-1; no reliable D call. The CDR3 extends over 13 amino acids. Trimming stripped 5 bases from V and 3 bases from J, with 10 bases between. Germline V gene data show CDR1 as SNHLY and CDR2 as FYNNEI. CDR3 sequence: CASSRERDTEAFF. The DNA of the CDR3 is TGTGCCAGCAGTAGGGAACGGGACACTGAAGCTTTCTTT.

This clonotype was counted only a few times. Just one base apart from a much larger clone, this may be a read error. This chain joins TRBV5-1 and TRBJ2-1; D not resolved. V lost 4 bases, J lost 5 bases, and 7 bases lay in between. CDR1 and CDR2 (germline): SGHRS, YFSETQ. The CDR3 contains 12 residues. The DNA for the CDR3 is TGCGCCAGCAGCCCTCCCCACAATGAGCAGTTCTTC. Translating it yields CASSPPHNEQFF.

This clonotype came up a few times. The CDR3, as DNA: TGCAGTGCTAGACACCGGGACAGTCAAGTCTACGAGCAGTACTTC. It encodes CSARHRDSQVYEQYF. The rearrangement joins TRBV20-1 to TRBJ2-7; TRBD1 matches 7 bases. The V and J ends lost 2 bases and 3 bases, in that order; junction bases with no gene match: 10. Germline V gives CDR1 DFQATT, CDR2 SNEGSKA (reference sequence). CDR3 length: 15 residues.

This clonotype turned up a few times. The chain is built from TRBV7-9 and TRBJ2-7; 8 bases are a match to TRBD2. The ends lost 2 bases at V and 5 bases at J; junction bases unmatched: 11. The CDR3 consists of 16 residues. Germline lookup yields CDR1 SEHNR and CDR2 FQNEAQ (reference sequence). CDR3 loop: CASSLTREVRGDEQYF. The CDR3 nucleotides are TGTGCCAGCAGCTTAACGCGGGAGGTTCGGGGGGACGAGCAGTACTTC.

This clonotype was found a few times. CDR3 bases: TGTGCCAGCAGCCAGACAGGGCTCCAAGAAAAACTGTTTTTT. Translating it yields CASSQTGLQEKLFF. V and J are TRBV14 and TRBJ1-4; 7 positions match TRBD1. This CDR3 is 14 amino acids long. The V gene end was trimmed by 3 bases and the J gene end by 8 bases; junction bases not matched to a gene: 6. Germline V CDR1 and CDR2: SGHDN, FVKESK.

This clonotype was detected a few times. The rearrangement uses TRBV10-2 and TRBJ2-2; TRBD2 is a possible D gene (7 bases). Germline V gene lookup returns CDR1 WSHSY and CDR2 SAAADI. With 10 bases removed from V and 3 bases from J, the gap between germline ends came to 18 bases. The length of the CDR3 is 15 residues. CDR3 region: CATIGGASYTGELFF. CDR3 nucleotides: TGCGCCACCATAGGGGGGGCGTCCTACACCGGGGAGCTGTTTTTT.

This clonotype was seen a handful of times. The chain combines TRBV11-3 with TRBJ2-1, with 7 bases aligning to TRBD2. The CDR3 extends over 16 amino acids. The germline CDR1 and CDR2 sequences are SGHNT and YENEEA. Trimming took 6 bases from V and 2 from J; bases not matched to a gene: 10. The CDR3 protein is CASSSRGGSPYNEQFF. For the CDR3, the DNA is TGTGCCAGCAGTTCTAGGGGCGGGAGCCCCTACAATGAGCAGTTCTTC.

Many counts were recorded for this clonotype. The CDR3 region has the DNA TGTGCCACCAGTGCCCAATCCACCGGGGAGCTGTTTTTT. Amino acids: CATSAQSTGELFF. The V and J genes are TRBV24-1 and TRBJ2-2; no clear D. The germline CDR1 and CDR2 sequences are KGHDR and SFDVKD. CDR3 length: 13 amino acids. Trimming removed 5 bases at V and 4 bases at J, with 7 bases between.

The table lists this clonotype with a few counts. The chain has TRBV5-1 and TRBJ1-4, with D uncertain. The CDR3 spans 16 residues. V was clipped by 2 bases and J by 7 bases, with 18 bases between them. The germline V gene encodes CDR1 SGHRS and CDR2 YFSETQ. The CDR3, as DNA: TGCGCCAGCAGCTTACTACCGGGATCCCCGAGTGAAAAACTGTTTTTT. The encoded protein is CASSLLPGSPSEKLFF.